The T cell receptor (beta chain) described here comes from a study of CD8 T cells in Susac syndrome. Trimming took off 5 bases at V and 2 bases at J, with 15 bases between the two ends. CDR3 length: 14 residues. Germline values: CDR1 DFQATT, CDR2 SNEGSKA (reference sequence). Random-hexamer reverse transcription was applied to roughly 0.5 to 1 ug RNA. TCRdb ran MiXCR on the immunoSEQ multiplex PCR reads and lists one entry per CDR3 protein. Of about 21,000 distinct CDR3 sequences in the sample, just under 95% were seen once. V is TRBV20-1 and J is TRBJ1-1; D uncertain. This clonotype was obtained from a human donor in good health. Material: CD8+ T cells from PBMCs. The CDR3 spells CSARLMKGNTEAFF. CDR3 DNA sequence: TGCAGTGCTCGTCTTATGAAGGGAAACACTGAAGCTTTCTTT.